This T cell receptor (beta chain) was recovered during a study of blood T cell repertoires in COVID-19. The protocol was immunoSEQ multiplex PCR, while the TCRdb copy is restricted to in-frame clones and leaves out a portion. The sample records some 150,000 clones, 78% being singletons. V lost 5 bases and J lost 0, with 19 bases in between. CDR1 is SGHVS and CDR2 is FQNEAQ in the germline V gene. The CDR3 has 17 amino acids. Individuals drawn from 24 US areas were about 18 to 100 years old. This TCR came from a woman aged 50 to 60 who had recovered from COVID-19. The chain is built from TRBV7-8 and TRBJ2-5; maybe TRBD2 (7 bases). Material: PBMCs or T cells enriched from blood (not recorded which). The CDR3 is CASSKRGGQNYQETQYF. The CDR3 DNA sequence: TGTGCCAGCAGCAAACGCGGGGGCCAGAATTACCAAGAGACCCAGTACTTC.